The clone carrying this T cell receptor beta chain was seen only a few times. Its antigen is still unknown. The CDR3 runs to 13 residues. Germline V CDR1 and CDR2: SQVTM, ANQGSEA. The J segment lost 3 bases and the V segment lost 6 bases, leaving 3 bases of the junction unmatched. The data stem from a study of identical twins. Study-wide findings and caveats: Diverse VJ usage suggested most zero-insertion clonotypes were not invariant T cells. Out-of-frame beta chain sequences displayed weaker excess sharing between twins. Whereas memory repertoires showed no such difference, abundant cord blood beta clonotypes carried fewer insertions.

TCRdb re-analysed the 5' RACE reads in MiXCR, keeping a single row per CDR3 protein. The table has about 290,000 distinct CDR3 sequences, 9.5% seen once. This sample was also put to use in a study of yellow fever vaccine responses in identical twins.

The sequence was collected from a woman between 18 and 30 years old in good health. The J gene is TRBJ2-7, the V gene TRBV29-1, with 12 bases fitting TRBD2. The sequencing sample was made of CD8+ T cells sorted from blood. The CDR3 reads CSVGLAGLYEQYF. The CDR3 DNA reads TGCAGCGTCGGACTAGCGGGACTCTACGAGCAGTACTTC.